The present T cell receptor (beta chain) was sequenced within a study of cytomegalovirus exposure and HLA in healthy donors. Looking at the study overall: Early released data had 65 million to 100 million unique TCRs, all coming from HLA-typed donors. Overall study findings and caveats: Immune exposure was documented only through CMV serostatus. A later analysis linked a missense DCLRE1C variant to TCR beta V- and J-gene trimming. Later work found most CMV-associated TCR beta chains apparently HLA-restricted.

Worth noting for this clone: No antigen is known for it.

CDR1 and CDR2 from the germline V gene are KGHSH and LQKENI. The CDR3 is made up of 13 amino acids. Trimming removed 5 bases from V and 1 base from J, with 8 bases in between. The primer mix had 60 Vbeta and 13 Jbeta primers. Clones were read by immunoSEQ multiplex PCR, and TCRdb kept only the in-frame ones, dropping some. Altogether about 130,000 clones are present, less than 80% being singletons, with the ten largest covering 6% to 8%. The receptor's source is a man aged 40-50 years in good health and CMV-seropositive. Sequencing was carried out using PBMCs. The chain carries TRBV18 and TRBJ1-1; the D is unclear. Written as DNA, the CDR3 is TGTGCCAGCTCAAGCGCTCGGAACACTGAAGCTTTCTTT. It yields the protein CASSSARNTEAFF.